The 15 T cell receptor beta chains listed next were all sequenced from one sample in a study of control samples from healthy donors and cancer patients. Here immunoSEQ multiplex PCR was the method, and the copy in TCRdb shows in-frame clones only, minus some. The sample data list some 180,000 clones. Sequenced input: blood. Every receptor here comes from a woman aged 25-40 years in good health.

The CDR3 protein is CASSTGQDNEKLFF. CDR3 bases: TGTGCCAGCAGCACCGGACAGGACAATGAAAAACTGTTTTTT. V and J are TRBV28 and TRBJ1-4, with TRBD1 identical over 7 bases. The CDR3 runs to 14 residues. V was pared by 6 bases and J by 5 bases, with 6 bases of the junction left unmatched. The germline V gene has CDR1 MDHEN and CDR2 SYDVKM.

The chain recombines TRBV5-4 with TRBJ1-1; D perhaps matches TRBD1 (5 bases). Trimming removed 4 bases at V and 7 bases at J, with 14 bases between. CDR3 length: 13 amino acids. Germline CDR1 is SGHNT and CDR2 is YYREEE (reference sequence). The CDR3 DNA follows: TGTGCCAGCAGCGCCTGGCCAGGGTATGAAGCTTTCTTT. Its translation: CASSAWPGYEAFF.

V usage is TRBV6-5 and J usage is TRBJ2-2; D assignment may be TRBD1 or TRBD2 (5 bases each). Per the germline V gene, CDR1 is MNHEY and CDR2 is SVGAGI. This CDR3 is built from 15 residues. The V gene lost 8 bases and the J gene lost 7 bases, with 20 bases spanning the gap. DNA for the CDR3: TGTGCCAGCTATGTCAACCCCGGGGCGGTCGGGGAGCTGTTTTTT. Encoded protein: CASYVNPGAVGELFF.

The J gene is TRBJ2-5, the V gene TRBV27, with 12 bases that match TRBD2. Losses at the gene ends were 8 bases for V and 3 bases for J; bases not matched to a gene: 4. The CDR3 is made up of 14 amino acids. Germline lookup yields CDR1 MNHEY and CDR2 SMNVEV (reference sequence). CDR3 bases: TGTGCCAGCCACCCTAGCGGGGGGGAAGAGACCCAGTACTTC. Its translation: CASHPSGGEETQYF.

The chain couples TRBV18 to TRBJ1-1, with 9 bases aligning to TRBD1. This CDR3 has 15 amino acids. Germline values: CDR1 KGHSH, CDR2 LQKENI. Trimming removed 5 bases from V and 1 base from J; junction bases left unmatched: 5. The CDR3 loop is CASSSQDRGNTEAFF. CDR3 nucleotide sequence: TGTGCCAGCTCATCCCAGGACAGGGGGAACACTGAAGCTTTCTTT.

The chain has TRBV7-6 and TRBJ1-5; D call uncertain. The ends were cut back, 2 bases at V and 3 bases at J, with 8 bases in the middle. The CDR3 is 14 residues long. CDR1 is SGHVS and CDR2 is FNYEAQ in the germline V gene. Here the CDR3 reads CASSLNRNNQPQHF. CDR3 nucleotide sequence: TGTGCCAGCAGCTTAAACAGAAACAATCAGCCCCAGCATTTT. The variable domain in full, completed from reference TRBV7-6 and TRBJ1-5, reads GAGVSQSPRYKVTKRGQDVALRCDPISGHVSLYWYRQALGQGPEFLTYFNYEAQQDKSGLPNDRFSAERPEGSISTLTIQRTEQRDSAMYRCASSLNRNNQPQHFGDGTRLSIL.

V is TRBV7-9 and J is TRBJ2-7; D could derive from TRBD1 or TRBD2 (5 bases each). This CDR3 region has 14 residues. Looked up from germline, CDR1 is SEHNR and CDR2 is FQNEAQ (reference sequence). Deletions cut 4 bases from V and 1 base from J, with 11 bases between. Written as DNA, the CDR3 is TGTGCCAGCAGCTCCGGGACGGATTCCTACGAGCAGTACTTC. Translating it yields CASSSGTDSYEQYF.

This sequence joins TRBV7-9 and TRBJ1-4; no firm D call. V was cut by 5 bases and J by 8 bases, with 12 bases left in between. From germline, CDR1 is SEHNR and CDR2 FQNEAQ (reference sequence). The CDR3 totals 13 residues. CDR3 loop: CASSQNGGEKLFF. The CDR3, as DNA: TGTGCCAGCAGCCAAAATGGTGGCGAAAAACTGTTTTTT.

The V gene is TRBV11-2, the J gene TRBJ1-1; the D gene is possibly TRBD1 (6 bases). This CDR3 has 14 amino acids. CDR1 is SGHAT, CDR2 FQNNGV, per germline. With 8 bases removed from V and 1 base from J, the gap between germline ends came to 14 bases. CDR3 sequence: CASFTGRGNTEAFF. The CDR3 region has the DNA TGTGCCAGCTTTACGGGCAGGGGGAACACTGAAGCTTTCTTT.

The chain uses TRBV11-2 and TRBJ2-5; 11 nucleotides match TRBD2. The CDR3 loop spans 16 amino acids. The V segment lost 1 base and the J segment 2 bases; nucleotides outside the gene matches: 3. Germline CDR1 SGHAT, CDR2 FQNNGV. The CDR3 sequence: CASSLAIAGGQETQYF. For the CDR3, the DNA is TGTGCCAGCAGCTTAGCGATAGCGGGGGGGCAAGAGACCCAGTACTTC.

The rearrangement links TRBV19 to TRBJ1-1; no reliable D call. Trimming shortened V by 5 bases and J by 1 base, and 14 bases separated the two germline ends. Germline CDR1 and CDR2: LNHDA and SQIVND (reference sequence). This CDR3 comprises 15 residues. CDR3: CASSPTLIPNTEAFF. Here the CDR3 DNA reads TGTGCCAGTAGTCCTACCCTTATTCCGAACACTGAAGCTTTCTTT.

The rearrangement joins TRBV15 to TRBJ2-3; D is perhaps TRBD1 (5 bases). The CDR3 is made up of 13 amino acids. V was shortened by 3 bases and J by 3 bases, with 7 bases between the two germline ends. Germline assignment: CDR1 LNHNV and CDR2 YYDKDF (reference sequence). In DNA, the CDR3 is TGTGCCACCAGCAGGCGACAGACAGATACGCAGTATTTT. Translating gives CATSRRQTDTQYF.

The chain recombines TRBV4-2 with TRBJ2-7; D perhaps matches TRBD2 (6 bases). Trimming pared 1 base from V and 6 bases from J, leaving 10 bases between. This CDR3 is 13 amino acids long. Germline V gene sequence: CDR1 LGHNA, CDR2 YNFKEQ. CDR3 nucleotide sequence: TGTGCCAGCAGCCAAGGGGGGGAGGCCGAGCAGTACTTC. This sequence encodes CASSQGGEAEQYF.

The chain combines TRBV28 with TRBJ2-3; D unresolved. V lost 2 bases and J lost 3, with 9 bases in between. This CDR3 is built from 14 residues. Germline CDR1 MDHEN, CDR2 SYDVKM. CDR3 protein: CASSLGQLTDTQYF. CDR3 bases: TGTGCCAGCAGTTTAGGGCAGCTAACAGATACGCAGTATTTT.

V is TRBV10-1 and J is TRBJ1-1; D is uncertain. CDR1 is WNHNN, CDR2 SYGVQD, per germline (reference sequence). The CDR3 consists of 14 residues. The V end lost 5 bases, the J end lost 0 bases, and 10 bases lay between the germline ends. The DNA for the CDR3 is TGCGCCAGCAGTAAACCAGACGTGAACACTGAAGCTTTCTTT. Amino acid sequence: CASSKPDVNTEAFF.